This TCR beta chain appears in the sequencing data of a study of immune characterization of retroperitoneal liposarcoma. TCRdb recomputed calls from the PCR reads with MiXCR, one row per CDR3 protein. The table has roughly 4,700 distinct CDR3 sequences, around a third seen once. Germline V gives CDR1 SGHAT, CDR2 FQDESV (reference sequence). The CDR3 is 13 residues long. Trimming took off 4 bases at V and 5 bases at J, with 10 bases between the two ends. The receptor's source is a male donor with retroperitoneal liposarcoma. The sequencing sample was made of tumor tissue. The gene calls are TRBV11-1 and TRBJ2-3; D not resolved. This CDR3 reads CASSYPDKDTQYF. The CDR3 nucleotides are TGTGCCAGCAGCTACCCCGACAAAGATACGCAGTATTTT.